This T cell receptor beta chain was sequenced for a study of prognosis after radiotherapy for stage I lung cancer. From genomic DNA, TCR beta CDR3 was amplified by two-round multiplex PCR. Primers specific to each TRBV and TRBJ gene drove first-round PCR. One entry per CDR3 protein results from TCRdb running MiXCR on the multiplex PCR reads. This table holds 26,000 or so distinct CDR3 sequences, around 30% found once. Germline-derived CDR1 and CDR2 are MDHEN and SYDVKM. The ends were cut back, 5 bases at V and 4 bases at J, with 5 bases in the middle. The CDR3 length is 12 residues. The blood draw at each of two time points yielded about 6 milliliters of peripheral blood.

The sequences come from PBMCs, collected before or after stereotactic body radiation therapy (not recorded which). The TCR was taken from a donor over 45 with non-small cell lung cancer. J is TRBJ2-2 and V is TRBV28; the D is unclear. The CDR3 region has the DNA TGTGCCAGCAGTCTACCCACCGGGGAGCTGTTTTTT. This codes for CASSLPTGELFF.